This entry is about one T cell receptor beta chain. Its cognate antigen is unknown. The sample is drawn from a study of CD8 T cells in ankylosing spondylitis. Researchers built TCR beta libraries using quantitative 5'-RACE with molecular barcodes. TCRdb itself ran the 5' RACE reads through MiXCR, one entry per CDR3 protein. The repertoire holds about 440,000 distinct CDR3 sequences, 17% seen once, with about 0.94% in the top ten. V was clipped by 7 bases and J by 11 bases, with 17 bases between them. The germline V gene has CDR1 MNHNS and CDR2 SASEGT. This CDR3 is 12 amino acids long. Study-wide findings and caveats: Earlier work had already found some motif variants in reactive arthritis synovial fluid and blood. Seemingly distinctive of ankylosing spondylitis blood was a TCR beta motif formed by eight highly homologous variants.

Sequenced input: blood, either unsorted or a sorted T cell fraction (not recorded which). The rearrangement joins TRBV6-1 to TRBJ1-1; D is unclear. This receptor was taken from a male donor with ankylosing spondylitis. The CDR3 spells CASKSDTNWAFF. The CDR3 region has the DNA TGTGCCAGCAAATCAGACACGAATTGGGCTTTCTTT.